The next 9 T cell receptor beta chains were all read from a single sample in a study of control samples from healthy donors and cancer patients. Sequencing was performed with immunoSEQ multiplex PCR; in TCRdb, only in-frame clones are kept and a portion is missing. The sample includes more than 95,000 clones, approximately 92% of them seen just once. Sequencing was carried out using PBMCs. These receptors all stem from a man older than 75 with head and neck cancer.

The chain carries TRBV5-1 and TRBJ1-5; D uncertain. This CDR3 contains 16 residues. V lost 4 bases and J 2 bases, leaving 16 bases between the germline ends. The germline gives CDR1 SGHRS, CDR2 YFSETQ. In DNA, the CDR3 is TGCGCCAGCAGCCCGACCGCCGGAATTCGCAATCAGCCCCAGCATTTT. Translated, it gives CASSPTAGIRNQPQHF.

The V call is TRBV11-2, the J call TRBJ1-4, with unresolved D. There are 12 residues in the CDR3. V was shortened by 5 bases and J by 8 bases, with 9 bases between the two germline ends. Looked up from germline, CDR1 is SGHAT and CDR2 is FQNNGV. The CDR3 coding sequence is TGTGCCAGCAGCCCAGACGGGGAAAAACTGTTTTTT. Amino acids: CASSPDGEKLFF.

The chain combines TRBV24-1 with TRBJ2-2; 9 bases map to TRBD1. With 4 bases clipped from V and 4 bases from J, the junction kept 6 bases outside the gene matches. Germline V gene data show CDR1 as KGHDR and CDR2 as SFDVKD. The CDR3 loop spans 16 amino acids. The CDR3 reads CATSDSDRGLTGELFF. The CDR3 DNA reads as TGTGCCACCAGTGACTCGGACAGGGGTCTCACCGGGGAGCTGTTTTTT.

This chain uses TRBV19 with TRBJ2-2; no clear D gene. Germline loops: CDR1 LNHDA, CDR2 SQIVND (reference sequence). Deletions cut 2 bases from V and 4 bases from J, with 14 bases between. The CDR3 contains 16 residues. CDR3 DNA sequence: TGTGCCAGTAGTATAAACCCCCCCTGGGGCACCGGGGAGCTGTTTTTT. Translation: CASSINPPWGTGELFF. Full variable domain (rest looked up from reference TRBV19 and TRBJ2-2): DGGITQSPKYLFRKEGQNVTLSCEQNLNHDAMYWYRQDPGQGLRLIYYSQIVNDFQKGDIAEGYSVSREKKESFPLTVTSAQKNPTAFYLCASSINPPWGTGELFFGEGSRLTVL.

The genes are TRBV18 and TRBJ2-3; D assignment may be TRBD1 or TRBD2 (6 bases each). The germline V gene has CDR1 KGHSH and CDR2 LQKENI. V lost 6 bases and J lost 0, with 10 bases in between. The CDR3 covers 14 residues. The CDR3 here is CASSRDTSTDTQYF. The CDR3 bases are TGTGCCAGCTCGCGGGACACTAGCACAGATACGCAGTATTTT.

V gene TRBV19 combines with J gene TRBJ2-3; 7 bases match TRBD2. V was pared by 5 bases and J by 2 bases, with 4 bases of the junction left unmatched. Germline-derived CDR1 and CDR2 are LNHDA and SQIVND (reference sequence). This CDR3 spans 14 amino acids. The CDR3 DNA sequence: TGTGCCAGTAGTGGGGGGACTACCACAGATACGCAGTATTTT. It codes for CASSGGTTTDTQYF.

In this sample, this clone turned up once. The J gene is TRBJ2-7, the V gene TRBV7-2; 10 bases agree with TRBD2. Germline V CDR1 and CDR2: SGHTA, FQGNSA. V lost 4 bases and J lost 4; bases outside the gene matches: 7. There are 15 residues in the CDR3. The CDR3: CASSWGTSGEYEQYF. CDR3 bases: TGTGCCAGCAGCTGGGGTACTAGCGGGGAATACGAGCAGTACTTC. The complete variable domain, with remaining parts taken from reference TRBV7-2 and TRBJ2-7, reads GAGVSQSPSNKVTEKGKDVELRCDPISGHTALYWYRQSLGQGLEFLIYFQGNSAPDKSGLPSDRFSAERTGGSVSTLTIQRTQQEDSAVYLCASSWGTSGEYEQYFGPGTRLTVT.

The rearrangement uses TRBV2 and TRBJ2-1; 7 bases map to TRBD1. From germline, CDR1 is SNHLY and CDR2 FYNNEI. V trimming: 1 base; J trimming: 9 bases; junction bases outside the gene matches: 6. This CDR3 is built from 14 residues. For the CDR3, the DNA is TGTGCCAGCAGTGAAGGACAGGGAAGGAGTGAGCAGTTCTTC. This gives the protein CASSEGQGRSEQFF. The full variable domain, completed using reference TRBV2 and TRBJ2-1, is EPEVTQTPSHQVTQMGQEVILRCVPISNHLYFYWYRQILGQKVEFLVSFYNNEISEKSEIFDDQFSVERPDGSNFTLKIRSTKLEDSAMYFCASSEGQGRSEQFFGPGTRLTVL.

In DNA form, the CDR3 reads TGTGCCAGCAGCCGAAAAGCCGGGACCGGTGGAGATACGCAGTATTTT. Protein product: CASSRKAGTGGDTQYF. V gene TRBV5-4 combines with J gene TRBJ2-3, with D perhaps being TRBD1 or TRBD2 (5 bases each). The CDR3 is 16 amino acids. Germline CDR1 is SGHNT and CDR2 is YYREEE (reference sequence). The V and J ends lost 4 bases and 5 bases respectively, with 20 bases between them.